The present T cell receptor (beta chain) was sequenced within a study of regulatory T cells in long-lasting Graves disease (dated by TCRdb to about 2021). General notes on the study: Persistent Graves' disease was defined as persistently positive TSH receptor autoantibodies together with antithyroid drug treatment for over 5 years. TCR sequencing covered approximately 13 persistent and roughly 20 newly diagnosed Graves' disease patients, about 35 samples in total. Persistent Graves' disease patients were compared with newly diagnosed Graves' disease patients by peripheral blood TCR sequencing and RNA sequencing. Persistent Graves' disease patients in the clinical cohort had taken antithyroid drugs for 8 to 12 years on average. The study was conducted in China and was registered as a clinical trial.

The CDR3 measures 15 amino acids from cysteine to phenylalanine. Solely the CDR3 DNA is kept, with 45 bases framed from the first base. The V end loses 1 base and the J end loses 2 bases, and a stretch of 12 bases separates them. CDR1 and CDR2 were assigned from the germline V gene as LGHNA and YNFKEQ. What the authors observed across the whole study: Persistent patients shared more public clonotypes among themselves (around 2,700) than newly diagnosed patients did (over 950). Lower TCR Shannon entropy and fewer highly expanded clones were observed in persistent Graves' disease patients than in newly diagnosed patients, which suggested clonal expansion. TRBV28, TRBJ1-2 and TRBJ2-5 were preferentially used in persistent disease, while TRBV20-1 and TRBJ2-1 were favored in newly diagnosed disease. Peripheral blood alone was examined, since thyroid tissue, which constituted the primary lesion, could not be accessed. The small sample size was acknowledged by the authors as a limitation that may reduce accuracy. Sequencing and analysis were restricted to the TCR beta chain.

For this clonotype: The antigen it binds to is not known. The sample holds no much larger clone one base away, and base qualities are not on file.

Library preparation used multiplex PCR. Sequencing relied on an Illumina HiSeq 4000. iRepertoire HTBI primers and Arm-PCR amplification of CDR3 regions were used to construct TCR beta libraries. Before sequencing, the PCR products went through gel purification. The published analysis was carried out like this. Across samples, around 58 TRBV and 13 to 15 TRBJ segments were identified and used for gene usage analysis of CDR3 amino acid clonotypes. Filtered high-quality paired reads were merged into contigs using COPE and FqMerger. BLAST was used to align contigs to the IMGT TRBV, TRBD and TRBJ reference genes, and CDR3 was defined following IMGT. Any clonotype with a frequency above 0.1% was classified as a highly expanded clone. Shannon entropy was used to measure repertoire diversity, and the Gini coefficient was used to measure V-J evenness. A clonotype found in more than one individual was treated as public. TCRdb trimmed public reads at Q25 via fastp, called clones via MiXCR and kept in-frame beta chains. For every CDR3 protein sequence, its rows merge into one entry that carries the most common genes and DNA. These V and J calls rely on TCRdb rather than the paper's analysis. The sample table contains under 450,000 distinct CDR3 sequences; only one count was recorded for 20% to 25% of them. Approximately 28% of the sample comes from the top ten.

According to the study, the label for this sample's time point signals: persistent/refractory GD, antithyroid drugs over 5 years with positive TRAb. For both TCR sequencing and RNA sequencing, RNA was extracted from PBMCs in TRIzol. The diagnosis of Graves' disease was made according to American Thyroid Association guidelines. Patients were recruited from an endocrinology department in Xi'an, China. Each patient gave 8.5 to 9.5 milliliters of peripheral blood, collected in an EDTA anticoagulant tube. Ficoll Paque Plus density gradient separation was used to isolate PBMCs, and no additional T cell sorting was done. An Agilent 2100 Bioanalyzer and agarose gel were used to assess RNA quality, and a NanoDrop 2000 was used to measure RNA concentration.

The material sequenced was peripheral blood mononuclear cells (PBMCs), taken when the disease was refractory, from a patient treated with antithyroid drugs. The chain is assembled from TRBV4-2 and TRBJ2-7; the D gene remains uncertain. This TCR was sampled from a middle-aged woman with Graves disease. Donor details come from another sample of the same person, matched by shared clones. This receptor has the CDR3 CASSQAEETTYEQYF. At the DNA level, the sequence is TGTGCCAGCAGCCAAGCCGAGGAGACGACCTACGAGCAGTACTTC.